Presented here are 14 T cell receptor beta chains from one specimen sequenced in a study of blood T cell repertoires in COVID-19. Produced via immunoSEQ multiplex PCR; TCRdb's table is partial and in-frame only. The repertoire includes fewer than 150,000 clones, 75% to 90% of them detected once, and roughly 8% sits in the top ten. The sequenced sample consisted of peripheral blood. These receptors were obtained from a woman aged 40 to 50 with acute or convalescent COVID-19.

The chain recombines TRBV30 with TRBJ1-1, with D unresolved. CDR3 size: 13 residues. CDR1 GTSNPN and CDR2 SVGIG come from the germline V gene (reference sequence). Trimming took off 4 bases at V and 1 base at J, with 10 bases between the two ends. The DNA of the CDR3 is TGTGCCTGGAAATCCCTCGGGAACACTGAAGCTTTCTTT. Translating gives CAWKSLGNTEAFF. The entire variable domain, with the rest obtained from reference TRBV30 and TRBJ1-1, is as follows: SQTIHQWPATLVQPVGSPLSLECTVEGTSNPNLYWYRQAAGRGLQLLFYSVGIGQISSEVPQNLSASRPQDRQFILSSKKLLLSDSGFYLCAWKSLGNTEAFFGQGTRLTVV.

DNA of the CDR3: TGTGCCAGCAGCTTGTCCGGACAGGGGAACTATGGCTACACCTTC. Its translation is CASSLSGQGNYGYTF. The chain recombines TRBV7-3 with TRBJ1-2; TRBD1 matches 9 bases. There are 15 residues in the CDR3. Unmatched junction bases numbered 4, after V lost 3 bases and J lost 2 bases. CDR1 and CDR2 (germline): SGHTA, FQGTGA.

The chain joins TRBV3-1 (or the pseudogene TRBV3-2) to TRBJ1-2, with D tentatively TRBD1 (6 bases). The CDR3 covers 17 residues. Trimming pared 5 bases from V and 1 base from J, leaving 20 bases between. Per the germline V gene, CDR1 is LGHDT and CDR2 is YNNKEL (reference sequence). CDR3 in DNA: TGTGCCAGCAGCTTTGGGGGCCTCATTGGGCTTAACTATGGCTACACCTTC. It encodes CASSFGGLIGLNYGYTF.

J is TRBJ2-1 and V is TRBV11-3, with a tentative D call TRBD1 (7 bases). The CDR3 is 15 amino acids. Germline V gene data show CDR1 as SGHNT and CDR2 as YENEEA. The V gene lost 6 bases and the J gene lost 5 bases, with 17 bases spanning the gap. DNA of the CDR3: TGTGCCAGCAGTCCTCAGGGGGGCAGGAACAATGAGCAGTTCTTC. Amino acid sequence: CASSPQGGRNNEQFF.

This chain joins TRBV25-1 and TRBJ2-2, with D tentatively TRBD1 (5 bases). This CDR3 contains 13 residues. Deletions cut 8 bases from V and 8 bases from J, with 15 bases between. Germline CDR1 is MGHDK and CDR2 is SYGVNS. The CDR3 protein is CASARGGAGELFF. The DNA of the CDR3 is TGTGCCAGCGCCCGAGGTGGGGCAGGGGAGCTGTTTTTT.

The chain couples TRBV7-9 to TRBJ2-1; 8 positions match TRBD2. This CDR3 comprises 15 residues. Trimming at V came to 2 bases and at J to 4 bases, leaving 4 bases not matched to a gene. Germline lookup yields CDR1 SEHNR and CDR2 FQNEAQ (reference sequence). CDR3 in amino acids: CASSLWASGYNEQFF. In DNA form, the CDR3 reads TGTGCCAGCAGCTTATGGGCTAGCGGGTACAATGAGCAGTTCTTC.

About this clone itself: One end of the junction varies from germline; a read error may be responsible. The J gene is TRBJ2-5, the V gene TRBV23-1; 7 bases agree with TRBD2. TRBV23-1 is an ORF, with its function uncertain. This CDR3 comprises 9 residues. In DNA form, the CDR3 reads TGTCCGGGGGGATCGACCCAGTACTTC. This gives the protein CPGGSTQYF.

The V gene is TRBV11-1, the J gene TRBJ2-7; D uncertain. This CDR3 contains 14 residues. Per the germline V gene, CDR1 is SGHAT and CDR2 is FQDESV (reference sequence). V was cut by 1 base and J by 0 bases, with 7 bases left in between. Here the CDR3 DNA reads TGTGCCAGCAGCTTAGGCGGCCGCTCCTACGAGCAGTACTTC. Protein: CASSLGGRSYEQYF.

A remark on this clone: The sample carries other DNA sequences with the same CDR3. This rearrangement joins TRBV30 to TRBJ2-2; a weak D match, TRBD2 (6 bases). The length of the CDR3 is 11 residues. Trimming removed 2 bases at V and 8 bases at J, with 6 bases between. Germline V gene sequence: CDR1 GTSNPN, CDR2 SVGIG (reference sequence). The CDR3 bases are TGTGCCTGGAGTCGGGGGGGGGAGCTGTTTTTT. Amino acid sequence: CAWSRGGELFF. Filled out from reference TRBV30 and TRBJ2-2, the complete variable domain reads SQTIHQWPATLVQPVGSPLSLECTVEGTSNPNLYWYRQAAGRGLQLLFYSVGIGQISSEVPQNLSASRPQDRQFILSSKKLLLSDSGFYLCAWSRGGELFFGEGSRLTVL.

This clone was seen once. The chain employs TRBV5-1 and TRBJ2-1; TRBD2 might be the D (5 bases). This CDR3 has 10 residues. The V and J ends lost 8 bases and 9 bases respectively, with 9 bases between them. The germline V gene has CDR1 SGHRS and CDR2 YFSETQ. CDR3 DNA: TGCGCCAGGTTCGCGGGTGAGCAGTTCTTC. This gives the protein CARFAGEQFF.

The chain combines TRBV7-8 with TRBJ2-3; tentatively, D is TRBD2 (6 bases). Germline CDR1 is SGHVS and CDR2 is FQNEAQ. V lost 5 bases and J lost 3, with 9 bases in between. The CDR3 has 13 amino acids. CDR3 nucleotide sequence: TGTGCCAGCAGCCCGCGGGATACAGATACGCAGTATTTT. This gives the protein CASSPRDTDTQYF.

CDR3 DNA sequence: TGCGCCAGCAGCCGGGACAGAGGTTTAACCGGGGAGCTGTTTTTT. Its translation: CASSRDRGLTGELFF. The chain has TRBV10-1 and TRBJ2-2; 7 nucleotides agree with TRBD1. The junction had 9 bases not matched to a gene; V was cut back by 6 bases and J by 5 bases. CDR3 size: 15 residues. In germline, CDR1 is WNHNN, CDR2 SYGVQD (reference sequence).

CDR3 nucleotide sequence: TGTGCCAGCAGCCCGAGGACAACGCCCCGAGGAACTGAAGCTTTCTTT. It is translated as CASSPRTTPRGTEAFF. The genes are TRBV9 and TRBJ1-1; maybe TRBD1 (5 bases). The germline V gene encodes CDR1 SGDLS and CDR2 YYNGEE. The germline V and J ends were trimmed by 4 bases and 5 bases, with 21 bases remaining between them. The CDR3 has 16 amino acids.

As DNA, the CDR3 is TGTGCCAGCAGCTTAGCGACAGCGGGGGTCACAGATACGCAGTATTTT. Residues: CASSLATAGVTDTQYF. V is TRBV7-9 and J is TRBJ2-3; 8 bases line up with TRBD2. Germline loops: CDR1 SEHNR, CDR2 FQNEAQ (reference sequence). The ends lost 0 bases at V and 2 bases at J; junction bases unmatched: 4. There are 16 residues in the CDR3.